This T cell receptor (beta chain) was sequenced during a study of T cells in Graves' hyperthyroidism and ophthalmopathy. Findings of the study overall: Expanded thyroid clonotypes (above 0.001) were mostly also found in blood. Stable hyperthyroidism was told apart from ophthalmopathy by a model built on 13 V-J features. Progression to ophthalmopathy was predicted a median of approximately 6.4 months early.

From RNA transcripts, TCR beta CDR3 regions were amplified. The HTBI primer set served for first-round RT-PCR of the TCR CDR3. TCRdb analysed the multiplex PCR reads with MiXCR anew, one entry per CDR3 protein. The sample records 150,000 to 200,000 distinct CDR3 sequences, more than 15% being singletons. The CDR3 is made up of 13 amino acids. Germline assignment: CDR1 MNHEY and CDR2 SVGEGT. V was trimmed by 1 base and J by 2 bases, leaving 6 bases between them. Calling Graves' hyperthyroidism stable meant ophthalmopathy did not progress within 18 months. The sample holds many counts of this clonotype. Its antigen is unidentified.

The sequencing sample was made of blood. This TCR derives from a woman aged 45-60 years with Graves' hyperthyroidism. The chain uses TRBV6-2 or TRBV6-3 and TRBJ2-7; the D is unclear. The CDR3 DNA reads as TGTGCCAGCAGTTACTTCCGCCCCTACGAGCAGTACTTC. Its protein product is CASSYFRPYEQYF.